Sequencing of this T cell receptor beta chain was carried out in a study of blood T cell repertoires in COVID-19. Study details: Spain, Italy and the United States supplied samples that represented acute and convalescent COVID-19. Nucleic acid was either cDNA or gDNA, and it came from T cells, B-cell-depleted T cells, or PBMCs.

V lost 4 bases and J 8 bases, leaving 17 bases between the germline ends. The CDR3 length is 14 residues. Germline CDR1 is MGHDK and CDR2 is SYGVNS. Methods used by the authors: Amplified reference gene primers provided the basis for estimating nucleated cell counts. Sequenced by immunoSEQ multiplex PCR; TCRdb stores in-frame clones only, minus some. V and J calls and clone size are those listed in that table; D and trimming were worked out from the DNA. The sample gives just over 650,000 clones, 85% to 90% of which show up once; approximately 0.3% is in the top ten. What was sequenced was peripheral blood. J is TRBJ1-2 and V is TRBV25-1; maybe TRBD1 (6 bases). This TCR came from a woman between 18 and 29 years old with acute or convalescent COVID-19. CDR3 bases: TGTGCCAGCAGTGTCCGGGACACCACAGAGGGCTACACCTTC. Amino acids: CASSVRDTTEGYTF.